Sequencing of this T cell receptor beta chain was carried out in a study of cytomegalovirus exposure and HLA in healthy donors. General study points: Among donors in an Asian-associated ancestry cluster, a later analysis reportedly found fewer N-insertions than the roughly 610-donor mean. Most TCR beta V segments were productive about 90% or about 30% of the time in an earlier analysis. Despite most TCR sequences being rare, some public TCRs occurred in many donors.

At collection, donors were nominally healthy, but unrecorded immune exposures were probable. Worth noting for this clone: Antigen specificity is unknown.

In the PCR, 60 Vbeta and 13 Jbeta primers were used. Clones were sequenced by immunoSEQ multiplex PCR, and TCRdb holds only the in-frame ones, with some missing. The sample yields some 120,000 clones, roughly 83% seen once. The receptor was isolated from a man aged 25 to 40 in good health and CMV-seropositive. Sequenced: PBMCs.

The CDR3 sequence is CASSFLGGSNQPQHF. As DNA, the CDR3 is TGTGCCAGCAGCTTTCTCGGGGGTTCCAATCAGCCCCAGCATTTT. The chain is built from TRBV7-2 and TRBJ1-5, with D perhaps TRBD1 (5 bases). Trimming pared 3 bases from V and 3 bases from J, leaving 12 bases between. Germline V CDR1 and CDR2: SGHTA, FQGNSA. This CDR3 comprises 15 residues.